A single sample gave rise to the 14 T cell receptor beta chains below, sequenced in a study of T cell repertoires in cytomegalovirus infection. Via MiXCR, TCRdb re-called the reads, giving one row per CDR3 protein. The sample lists about 110,000 distinct CDR3 sequences; around 30% were seen once. These TCRs are of unknown antigen specificity. Sequenced material: CD8+ T cells from cultured PBMCs, taken from culture after CMV antigen stimulation. These receptor sequences come from a human donor in good health (CMV status not recorded). Some clones in this sample may be carry-over from other donors' samples.

J is TRBJ2-3 and V is TRBV7-3; the D gene is possibly TRBD1 (8 bases). V lost 3 bases, J lost 2 bases, and 12 bases lay in between. This CDR3 has 15 amino acids. Germline assignment: CDR1 SGHTA and CDR2 FQGTGA. As DNA, the CDR3 is TGTGCCAGCAGCTTCACAGGGGGGGACACAGATACGCAGTATTTT. This gives the protein CASSFTGGDTDTQYF.

The J gene is TRBJ1-1, the V gene TRBV5-1; D gene uncertain. This CDR3 contains 16 residues. The V gene's germline CDR1 is SGHRS and CDR2 YFSETQ. Trimming took off 0 bases at V and 5 bases at J, with 17 bases between the two ends. The CDR3: CASSLAGYERRTEAFF. The CDR3 nucleotides are TGCGCCAGCAGCTTGGCCGGGTATGAAAGGAGAACTGAAGCTTTCTTT.

This clonotype has a handful of counts. The rearrangement uses TRBV6-2 or TRBV6-3 and TRBJ2-3; TRBD2 aligns across 8 bases. This CDR3 region has 18 residues. V dropped 0 bases and J dropped 5; count of bases not matched to a gene: 13. Germline assignment: CDR1 MNHEY and CDR2 SVGEGT. The CDR3 loop reads CASSYSRTSGHLGDTQYF. Here the CDR3 DNA reads TGTGCCAGCAGTTACTCCCGTACTAGCGGACACTTAGGAGATACGCAGTATTTT.

The chain uses TRBV14 and TRBJ2-7; 7 nucleotides align to TRBD1. CDR1 and CDR2 (germline): SGHDN, FVKESK. Unmatched junction bases numbered 2, after V lost 1 base and J lost 2 bases. CDR3 size: 14 residues. The CDR3 region is CASSQGTGPYEQYF. The CDR3, as DNA: TGTGCCAGCAGCCAAGGGACAGGACCCTACGAGCAGTACTTC.

This clonotype has at least ten counts. The chain joins TRBV7-2 to TRBJ1-2; tentative D call: TRBD1 (6 bases). CDR1 SGHTA and CDR2 FQGNSA come from the germline V gene. V was shortened by 1 base and J by 3 bases, with 18 bases between the two germline ends. This CDR3 comprises 17 residues. The CDR3 DNA reads TGTGCCAGCAGCTTAGGAAGAAGGGGGGCGGAGGACTATGGCTACACCTTC. It codes for CASSLGRRGAEDYGYTF. Combining the CDR3 with reference TRBV7-2 and TRBJ1-2 gives the whole variable domain GAGVSQSPSNKVTEKGKDVELRCDPISGHTALYWYRQSLGQGLEFLIYFQGNSAPDKSGLPSDRFSAERTGGSVSTLTIQRTQQEDSAVYLCASSLGRRGAEDYGYTFGSGTRLTVV.

The chain combines TRBV19 with TRBJ2-7; D possibly corresponds to TRBD2 (6 bases). Germline CDR1 is LNHDA and CDR2 is SQIVND (reference sequence). The CDR3 covers 16 residues. Trimming left V 2 bases short and J 0 bases short, with 14 bases between. CDR3 bases: TGTGCCAGTAGTATAAAAGGAGGGGAGTTCTCCTACGAGCAGTACTTC. Translated, it gives CASSIKGGEFSYEQYF.

This clonotype was seen only a few times. This chain links TRBV6-1 with TRBJ2-1; no reliable D call. The CDR3 loop spans 15 amino acids. V was pared by 1 base and J by 0 bases, with 7 bases between. The germline CDR1 and CDR2 sequences are MNHNS and SASEGT. CDR3 region: CASSEDWSSYNEQFF. The CDR3 nucleotides are TGTGCCAGCAGTGAAGACTGGAGCTCCTACAATGAGCAGTTCTTC.

The rearrangement uses TRBV7-2 and TRBJ2-7; TRBD2 matches 13 bases. Germline loops: CDR1 SGHTA, CDR2 FQGNSA. The CDR3 consists of 15 residues. Trimming cost V 3 bases and J 3 bases; bases outside gene matches: 2. The CDR3 here is CASSLTSGGIYEQYF. In DNA, the CDR3 is TGTGCCAGCAGCTTGACTAGCGGGGGGATCTACGAGCAGTACTTC. Combining the CDR3 with reference TRBV7-2 and TRBJ2-7 gives the whole variable domain GAGVSQSPSNKVTEKGKDVELRCDPISGHTALYWYRQSLGQGLEFLIYFQGNSAPDKSGLPSDRFSAERTGGSVSTLTIQRTQQEDSAVYLCASSLTSGGIYEQYFGPGTRLTVT.

The chain has TRBV20-1 and TRBJ1-5; 9 bases agree with TRBD1. This CDR3 comprises 14 residues. Trimming removed 6 bases from V and 1 base from J; junction bases left unmatched: 4. CDR1 and CDR2 from the germline V gene are DFQATT and SNEGSKA (reference sequence). The CDR3 reads CSARDRESNQPQHF. The DNA for the CDR3 is TGCAGTGCCAGGGACAGGGAGAGCAATCAGCCCCAGCATTTT.

This clonotype has a count of ten or more. The chain combines TRBV4-2 with TRBJ1-4; tentatively, D is TRBD1 (5 bases). Germline loops: CDR1 LGHNA, CDR2 YNFKEQ. The CDR3 has 15 amino acids. The ends were cut back, 1 base at V and 5 bases at J, with 11 bases in the middle. The CDR3 DNA reads as TGTGCCAGCAGCCAAGGGGACGGGCGGAATGAAAAACTGTTTTTT. Translated, it gives CASSQGDGRNEKLFF.

The V call is TRBV2, the J call TRBJ1-2; 12 positions agree with TRBD1. The CDR3 has 17 amino acids. Unmatched junction bases numbered 9, after V lost 4 bases and J lost 3 bases. The germline gives CDR1 SNHLY, CDR2 FYNNEI. The CDR3 sequence is CASSGPWDRGRDYGYTF. In DNA, the CDR3 is TGTGCCAGCAGTGGTCCCTGGGACAGGGGGCGCGACTATGGCTACACCTTC. The full variable domain, with the rest looked up from reference TRBV2 and TRBJ1-2, is EPEVTQTPSHQVTQMGQEVILRCVPISNHLYFYWYRQILGQKVEFLVSFYNNEISEKSEIFDDQFSVERPDGSNFTLKIRSTKLEDSAMYFCASSGPWDRGRDYGYTFGSGTRLTVV.

V is TRBV7-6 and J is TRBJ2-3, with 9 bases aligning to TRBD2. The germline CDR1 and CDR2 sequences are SGHVS and FNYEAQ. V trimming: 6 bases; J trimming: 2 bases; junction bases outside the gene matches: 3. This CDR3 has 14 residues. The CDR3 DNA is TGTGCCAGCAGAGCGGGGGGTTACACAGATACGCAGTATTTT. This translates into CASRAGGYTDTQYF.

This clonotype was recorded a few times. The rearrangement uses TRBV4-1 and TRBJ1-1; D is uncertain. V was clipped by 1 base and J by 7 bases, with 10 bases between them. This CDR3 contains 13 residues. The germline CDR1 and CDR2 sequences are MGHRA and YSYEKL. The CDR3, as DNA: TGCGCCAGCAGCCAAGGAAACACGGGTGAAGCTTTCTTT. Protein product: CASSQGNTGEAFF.

The sample holds a few counts of this clonotype. The chain employs TRBV20-1 and TRBJ2-2; D might be TRBD2 (6 bases). CDR3 length: 13 residues. Trimming stripped 6 bases from V and 3 bases from J, with 11 bases between. Germline V gene lookup returns CDR1 DFQATT and CDR2 SNEGSKA (reference sequence). DNA for the CDR3: TGCAGTGCCGGGACTTGGTACACCGGGGAGCTGTTTTTT. As protein: CSAGTWYTGELFF.